This entry lists 21 T cell receptor beta chains sequenced from one sample in a study of blood T cell repertoires in COVID-19. Sequencing was performed with immunoSEQ multiplex PCR; in TCRdb, only in-frame clones are kept and a portion is missing. The profile shows roughly 75,000 clones, approximately 80% of them singletons. Sequenced sample: peripheral blood. The receptors come from a man aged 45-65 years with COVID-19, enrolled during active disease.

This clone appeared a single time. The rearrangement links TRBV6-2 or TRBV6-3 to TRBJ1-5, with D unclear. In germline, CDR1 is MNHEY, CDR2 SVGEGT. Trimming stripped 6 bases from V and 4 bases from J, with 10 bases between. The CDR3 totals 13 residues. The CDR3 protein is CASSSGQNQPQHF. As DNA, the CDR3 is TGTGCCAGCAGCTCTGGGCAGAATCAGCCCCAGCATTTT.

The sample holds a few counts of this clone. The rearrangement uses TRBV6-5 and TRBJ1-5, with a possible D match to TRBD1 (6 bases). V lost 6 bases to trimming and J lost 3 bases, with 15 bases between them. The CDR3 is 15 amino acids. Germline values: CDR1 MNHEY, CDR2 SVGAGI. The DNA for the CDR3 is TGTGCCAGCAGCCCGAATGGGGGGGCCAATCAGCCCCAGCATTTT. It codes for CASSPNGGANQPQHF.

The rearrangement links TRBV7-6 to TRBJ2-1; 10 positions agree with TRBD2. V lost 5 bases, J lost 8 bases, and 9 bases stayed unmatched. In germline, CDR1 is SGHVS, CDR2 FNYEAQ. The CDR3 sequence is 15 residues long. CDR3 residues: CASSASGSFSDEQFF. CDR3 sequence (DNA): TGTGCCAGCAGCGCTAGCGGGAGTTTTTCAGATGAGCAGTTCTTC. Full variable domain (rest looked up from reference TRBV7-6 and TRBJ2-1): GAGVSQSPRYKVTKRGQDVALRCDPISGHVSLYWYRQALGQGPEFLTYFNYEAQQDKSGLPNDRFSAERPEGSISTLTIQRTEQRDSAMYRCASSASGSFSDEQFFGPGTRLTVL.

The CDR3 is CASSYRSTGELFF. For the CDR3, the DNA is TGTGCCAGCAGTTACCGGAGCACCGGGGAGCTGTTTTTT. The J gene is TRBJ2-2, the V gene TRBV6-2 or TRBV6-3; D ambiguous. Germline V gene lookup returns CDR1 MNHEY and CDR2 SVGEGT. The ends were cut back, 2 bases at V and 4 bases at J, with 5 bases in the middle. The CDR3 has 13 residues.

The chain joins TRBV28 to TRBJ1-2; TRBD1 agrees at 7 bases. CDR3 length: 13 residues. V trimming: 8 bases; J trimming: 4 bases; junction bases outside the gene matches: 7. Germline values: CDR1 MDHEN, CDR2 SYDVKM. CDR3 DNA: TGTGCCAGCGGAACAGGGGCCAGCTATGGCTACACCTTC. It translates to CASGTGASYGYTF.

This chain joins TRBV7-6 and TRBJ2-1, with 7 bases fitting TRBD2. The CDR3 contains 14 residues. V shed 5 bases and J 6 bases; nucleotides not matched to a gene: 7. CDR1 is SGHVS, CDR2 FNYEAQ, per germline. The CDR3 DNA reads TGTGCCAGCAGCCCCCCCCGCGGGAGCAATGAGCAGTTCTTC. Residues: CASSPPRGSNEQFF.

This sequence joins TRBV18 and TRBJ2-5, with 11 bases that match TRBD2. CDR1 is KGHSH and CDR2 is LQKENI in the germline V gene. This CDR3 has 16 residues. V shed 6 bases, J shed 1 base, and the junction held 7 bases outside the gene matches. CDR3 DNA sequence: TGTGCCAGCTCGCCCCAACTAGCGGGAGTCCAAGAGACCCAGTACTTC. Encoded protein: CASSPQLAGVQETQYF.

This clone was recorded a few times. The V and J genes are TRBV28 and TRBJ2-6, with TRBD1 identical over 8 bases. With V trimmed by 3 bases and J by 2 bases, 3 bases remained unmatched. The CDR3 has 16 amino acids. CDR1 and CDR2 from the germline V gene are MDHEN and SYDVKM. The CDR3 region is CASSFQGAAGANVLTF. CDR3 bases: TGTGCCAGCAGTTTTCAGGGGGCAGCTGGGGCCAACGTCCTGACTTTC.

This clone was seen a few times. The rearrangement uses TRBV28 and TRBJ2-2, with no clear D. V lost 3 bases and J lost 4, with 9 bases in between. Looked up from germline, CDR1 is MDHEN and CDR2 is SYDVKM. The CDR3 is 14 amino acids. CDR3 coding DNA: TGTGCCAGCAGTTTTTCCCTTTCCACCGGGGAGCTGTTTTTT. Translating it yields CASSFSLSTGELFF.

The rearrangement joins TRBV6-6 to TRBJ2-7; maybe TRBD2 (5 bases). Germline V gene sequence: CDR1 MNHNY, CDR2 SVGAGI (reference sequence). The CDR3 is 15 residues long. Trimming cost V 1 base and J 0 bases, with 10 bases left between them. The CDR3 coding sequence is TGTGCCAGCAGTTACTTCCGAACTAGCTCCTACGAGCAGTACTTC. It encodes CASSYFRTSSYEQYF.

This clone was detected a few times. This chain uses TRBV10-1 with TRBJ1-3, with D perhaps TRBD1 (6 bases). The CDR3 loop spans 16 amino acids. From germline, CDR1 is WNHNN and CDR2 SYGVQD (reference sequence). V was shortened by 0 bases and J by 3 bases, with 12 bases between the two germline ends. CDR3 DNA sequence: TGCGCCAGCAGTGAGTCGTGTCAGGGGAATGGAAACACCATATATTTT. This encodes CASSESCQGNGNTIYF.

The V call is TRBV4-2, the J call TRBJ2-2; 13 nucleotides match TRBD2. V trimming: 4 bases; J trimming: 3 bases; junction bases outside the gene matches: 8. The germline gives CDR1 LGHNA, CDR2 YNFKEQ. This CDR3 has 18 amino acids. CDR3 residues: CASSRETSGRPYTGELFF. The CDR3 nucleotides read TGTGCCAGCAGCCGAGAGACTAGCGGGAGGCCCTACACCGGGGAGCTGTTTTTT.

This clone showed up just once. The chain recombines TRBV14 with TRBJ1-6, with unresolved D. CDR1 is SGHDN, CDR2 FVKESK, per germline. V was shortened by 0 bases and J by 4 bases, with 4 bases between the two germline ends. The CDR3 is 14 residues long. The chain's CDR3 is CASSQEAYNSPLHF. The CDR3 DNA follows: TGTGCCAGCAGCCAAGAAGCGTATAATTCACCCCTCCACTTT.

The chain carries TRBV7-9 and TRBJ2-1; D might be TRBD2 (5 bases). Germline values: CDR1 SEHNR, CDR2 FQNEAQ (reference sequence). Trimming shortened V by 5 bases and J by 9 bases, and 11 bases separated the two germline ends. The CDR3 has 12 amino acids. The CDR3 region has the DNA TGTGCCAGCAGCCGTAGCGTGGCTGAGCAGTTCTTC. Its protein product is CASSRSVAEQFF.

This clone has a single count. This chain connects TRBV30 to TRBJ2-5, with 8 positions matching TRBD2. The CDR3 is 15 residues long. Germline V CDR1 and CDR2: GTSNPN, SVGIG (reference sequence). V lost 0 bases, J lost 4 bases, and 7 bases stayed unmatched. CDR3 region: CAWSVLGLGAETQYF. The CDR3 coding sequence is TGTGCCTGGAGTGTACTGGGACTAGGTGCAGAGACCCAGTACTTC.

In this sample, this clone is medium-sized (0.01 to 0.1%). Distinct nucleotide sequences in the sample also encode this CDR3. The chain has TRBV29-1 and TRBJ2-7, with 9 bases lining up with TRBD1. This CDR3 spans 13 amino acids. Germline-derived CDR1 and CDR2 are SQVTM and ANQGSEA. V trimming: 6 bases; J trimming: 5 bases; junction bases outside the gene matches: 8. The CDR3 DNA follows: TGCAGCGTGGCTTGGACAGGGGAGAACGAGCAGTACTTC. Translating it yields CSVAWTGENEQYF.

A few counts support this clone. This rearrangement joins TRBV2 to TRBJ1-2, with 8 bases aligning to TRBD1. This CDR3 comprises 13 residues. Germline CDR1 reads SNHLY; CDR2 reads FYNNEI. V dropped 11 bases and J dropped 3; count of bases not matched to a gene: 8. The DNA of the CDR3 is TGTGCCGGCCGTGAGGGACAGGACTATGGCTACACCTTC. Translating it yields CAGREGQDYGYTF. The full variable domain, rest sourced from reference TRBV2 and TRBJ1-2, is EPEVTQTPSHQVTQMGQEVILRCVPISNHLYFYWYRQILGQKVEFLVSFYNNEISEKSEIFDDQFSVERPDGSNFTLKIRSTKLEDSAMYFCAGREGQDYGYTFGSGTRLTVV.

This clone was detected only a few times. The V gene is TRBV19, the J gene TRBJ1-5; 10 bases are a match to TRBD1. From germline, CDR1 is LNHDA and CDR2 SQIVND (reference sequence). Trimming cost V 8 bases and J 2 bases; bases outside gene matches: 9. The CDR3 runs 16 residues. CDR3 sequence (DNA): TGTGCCAGTGGGGACAGGGGCAGGGGTGGCAATCAGCCCCAGCATTTT. Amino acids: CASGDRGRGGNQPQHF.

The V gene is TRBV28, the J gene TRBJ2-7; D possibly corresponds to TRBD1 (5 bases). Trimming removed 6 bases at V and 0 bases at J, with 18 bases between. The length of the CDR3 is 16 residues. CDR1 and CDR2 from the germline V gene are MDHEN and SYDVKM. The CDR3 coding sequence is TGTGCCAGCAGGCCGGCAGGGCTCCCGTTCTCCTACGAGCAGTACTTC. As protein: CASRPAGLPFSYEQYF.

The rearrangement joins TRBV27 to TRBJ2-1; D gene unclear. Germline V gene lookup returns CDR1 MNHEY and CDR2 SMNVEV (reference sequence). This CDR3 has 16 amino acids. V dropped 5 bases and J dropped 0 bases, with 14 bases sitting between them. The CDR3 nucleotides are TGTGCCAGCAGTCCCCGACGGGTGAGCTCCTACAATGAGCAGTTCTTC. This gives the protein CASSPRRVSSYNEQFF.

The rearrangement uses TRBV15 and TRBJ2-5; 8 nucleotides line up with TRBD1. The V gene's germline CDR1 is LNHNV and CDR2 YYDKDF (reference sequence). V lost 5 bases, J lost 3 bases, and 2 bases stayed unmatched. The CDR3 consists of 13 residues. This chain's CDR3 is CATSWTGKETQYF. DNA of the CDR3: TGTGCCACCAGCTGGACAGGGAAAGAGACCCAGTACTTC.